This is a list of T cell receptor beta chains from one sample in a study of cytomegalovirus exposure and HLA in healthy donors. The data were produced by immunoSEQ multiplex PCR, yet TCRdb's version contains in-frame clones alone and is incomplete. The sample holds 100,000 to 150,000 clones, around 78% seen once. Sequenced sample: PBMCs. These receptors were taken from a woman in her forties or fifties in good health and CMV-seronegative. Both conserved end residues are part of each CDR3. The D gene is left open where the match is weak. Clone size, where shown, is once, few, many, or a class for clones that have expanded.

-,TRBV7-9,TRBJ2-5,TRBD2,CASSPTSGQETQYF,TGTGCCAGCAGCCCGACTAGCGGCCAAGAGACCCAGTACTTC
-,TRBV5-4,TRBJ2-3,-,CASSWGTSTDTQYF,TGTGCCAGCAGCTGGGGGACTAGCACAGATACGCAGTATTTT
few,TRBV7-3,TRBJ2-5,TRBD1,CASSAGTGGAVGETQYF,TGTGCCAGCAGTGCCGGGACAGGGGGCGCGGTTGGTGAGACCCAGTACTTC
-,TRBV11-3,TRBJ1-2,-,CASSLAGMRGYTF,TGTGCCAGCAGCTTAGCAGGGATGCGGGGCTACACCTTC
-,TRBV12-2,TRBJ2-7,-,CASRLTSGRWMELF,TGTGCAAGTCGCCTAACTAGCGGGAGGTGGATGGAGCTCTTC
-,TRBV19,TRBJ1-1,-,CASSIGEATEAFF,TGTGCCAGTAGTATAGGGGAGGCCACTGAAGCTTTCTTT
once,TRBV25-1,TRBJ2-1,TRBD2,CASSFPGTSGRGEQFF,TGTGCCAGCAGCTTCCCGGGGACTAGCGGGAGGGGTGAGCAGTTCTTC
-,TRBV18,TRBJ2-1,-,CASSPRFRLPSSYNEQFF,TGTGCCAGCTCACCACGCTTCAGGCTCCCCAGCTCCTACAATGAGCAGTTCTTC
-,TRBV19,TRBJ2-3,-,CASTAASPAPDTQYF,TGTGCCAGTACCGCGGCGTCCCCAGCCCCAGATACGCAGTATTTT
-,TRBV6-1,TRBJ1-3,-,CANGDTVSGNTIYF,TGTGCCAACGGGGACACGGTCTCTGGAAACACCATATATTTT
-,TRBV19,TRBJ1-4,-,CASSIRLGQPEKLFF,TGTGCCAGTAGTATTAGGCTGGGGCAGCCTGAAAAACTGTTTTTT
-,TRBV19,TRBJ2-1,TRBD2,CASSIDPRTSGTDEQFF,TGTGCCAGTAGTATAGATCCCCGGACTAGCGGGACAGATGAGCAGTTCTTC
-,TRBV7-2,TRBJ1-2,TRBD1,CASSSRTGVGYTF,TGTGCCAGCAGCTCCAGGACAGGGGTAGGCTACACCTTC
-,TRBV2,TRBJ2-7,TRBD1,CASTRVGQGTPEQYF,TGTGCCAGCACGCGGGTGGGACAGGGAACTCCCGAGCAGTACTTC
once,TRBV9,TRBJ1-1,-,CASSVAGNTEAFF,TGTGCCAGCAGCGTGGCAGGGAACACTGAAGCTTTCTTT
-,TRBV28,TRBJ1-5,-,CASQQDSNQPQHF,TGTGCCAGCCAACAGGATAGCAATCAGCCCCAGCATTTT
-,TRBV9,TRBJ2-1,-,CASSPTNYHNEQFF,TGTGCCAGCAGCCCTACCAACTACCACAATGAGCAGTTCTTC
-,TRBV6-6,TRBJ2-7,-,CASSYSARQGAYEQYF,TGTGCCAGCAGTTACTCGGCGAGGCAGGGTGCCTACGAGCAGTACTTC
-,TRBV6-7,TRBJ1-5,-,CASNWSGDSNQPQHF,TGTGCCAGCAATTGGTCAGGGGATAGCAATCAGCCCCAGCATTTT
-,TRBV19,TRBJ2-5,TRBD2,CASSRFTSGRAGKTQYF,TGTGCCAGTAGTAGATTTACTAGCGGGAGGGCCGGGAAGACCCAGTACTTC
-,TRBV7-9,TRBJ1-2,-,CASSPTVNYGYTF,TGTGCCAGCAGCCCAACAGTAAACTATGGCTACACCTTC
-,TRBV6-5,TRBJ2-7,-,CASSYDRQAHEQYF,TGTGCCAGCAGTTACGATAGACAGGCCCACGAGCAGTACTTC
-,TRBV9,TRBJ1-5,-,CASSVRVGQPQHF,TGTGCCAGCAGCGTACGGGTGGGTCAGCCCCAGCATTTT
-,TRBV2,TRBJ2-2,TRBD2,CASSGLAGDTGELFF,TGTGCCAGCAGCGGACTAGCGGGAGACACCGGGGAGCTGTTTTTT
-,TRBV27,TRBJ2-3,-,CASSSFGQFRDTQYF,TGTGCCAGCAGTTCCTTCGGACAATTTAGAGATACGCAGTATTTT
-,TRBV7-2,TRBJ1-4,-,CASSHGRAVNEKLFF,TGTGCCAGCAGCCACGGGAGGGCGGTTAATGAAAAACTGTTTTTT
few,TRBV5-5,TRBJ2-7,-,CASSFPRGAYEQYF,TGTGCCAGCAGCTTCCCTAGGGGCGCCTACGAGCAGTACTTC
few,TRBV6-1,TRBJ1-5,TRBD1,CASSKGTGFGQPQHF,TGTGCCAGCAGTAAGGGGACAGGGTTCGGTCAGCCCCAGCATTTT
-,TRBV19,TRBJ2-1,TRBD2,CASTPLGGSSYNEQFF,TGTGCCAGTACCCCTTTGGGCGGGAGCTCCTACAATGAGCAGTTCTTC
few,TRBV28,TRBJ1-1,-,CASRGRWTEAFF,TGTGCCAGTAGGGGCAGGTGGACTGAAGCTTTCTTT
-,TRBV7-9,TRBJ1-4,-,CASSLRVTNEKLFF,TGTGCCAGCAGCCTGCGGGTAACTAATGAAAAACTGTTTTTT
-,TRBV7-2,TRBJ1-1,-,CASSLLGNTEAFF,TGTGCCAGCAGCTTACTAGGGAACACTGAAGCTTTCTTT
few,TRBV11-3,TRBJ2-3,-,CASSRGQKSTDTQYF,TGTGCCAGCAGCCGAGGACAGAAGAGCACAGATACGCAGTATTTT
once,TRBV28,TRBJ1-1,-,CASSLTTSEAFF,TGTGCCAGCAGTTTAACGACAAGTGAAGCTTTCTTT
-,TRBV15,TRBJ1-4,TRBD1,CATSRAGTGPNEKLFF,TGTGCCACCAGCAGGGCAGGGACAGGCCCGAATGAAAAACTGTTTTTT
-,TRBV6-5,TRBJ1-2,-,CASRNISQVVGYTF,TGTGCCAGCAGGAACATCTCACAGGTGGTTGGCTACACCTTC
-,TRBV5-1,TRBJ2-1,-,CASSVPQGSEQFF,TGCGCCAGCAGCGTACCACAGGGAAGTGAGCAGTTCTTC
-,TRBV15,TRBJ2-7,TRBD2,CATSRLAGGREQYF,TGTGCCACCAGCAGACTAGCGGGAGGTCGTGAGCAGTACTTC
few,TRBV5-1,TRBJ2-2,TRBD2,CASTSGLAGATGELFF,TGCGCCAGCACTTCCGGACTAGCGGGAGCCACCGGGGAGCTGTTTTTT
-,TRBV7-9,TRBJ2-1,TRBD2,CASSQGLAGVNEQFF,TGTGCCAGCAGCCAGGGACTAGCGGGAGTTAATGAGCAGTTCTTC
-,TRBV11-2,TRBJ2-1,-,CASSLVYRAETTYNEQFF,TGTGCCAGCAGCTTAGTTTATCGGGCCGAGACTACTTACAATGAGCAGTTCTTC
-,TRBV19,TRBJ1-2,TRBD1,CASSIIGGARTGGYTF,TGTGCCAGTAGCATAATCGGGGGGGCACGGACAGGAGGGTACACCTTC
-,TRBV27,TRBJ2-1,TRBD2,CASTRTSGGLNEQFF,TGTGCCAGCACCCGGACTAGCGGGGGACTCAATGAGCAGTTCTTC
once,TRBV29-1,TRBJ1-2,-,CSATGQGNYGYTF,TGCAGCGCCACAGGCCAGGGTAACTATGGCTACACCTTC
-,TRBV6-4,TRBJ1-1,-,CASRTGHKNTEAFF,TGTGCCAGCAGGACAGGACATAAGAACACTGAAGCTTTCTTT
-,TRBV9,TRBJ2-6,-,CASSVGGGGVGSGANVLTF,TGTGCCAGCAGCGTAGGGGGAGGAGGGGTAGGCTCTGGGGCCAACGTCCTGACTTTC
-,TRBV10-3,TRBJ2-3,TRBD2,CAISESGRTTDTQYF,TGTGCCATCAGTGAAAGCGGGAGGACCACAGATACGCAGTATTTT
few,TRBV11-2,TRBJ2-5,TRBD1,CASSLVTGGAETQYF,TGTGCCAGCAGCTTAGTAACAGGGGGAGCGGAGACCCAGTACTTC
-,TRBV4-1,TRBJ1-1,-,CASSQVSGMNTEAFF,TGCGCCAGCAGCCAAGTGTCGGGAATGAACACTGAAGCTTTCTTT
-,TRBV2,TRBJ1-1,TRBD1,CASRGTGGTEAFF,TGTGCCAGCAGAGGAACAGGGGGCACTGAAGCTTTCTTT
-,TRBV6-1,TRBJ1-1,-,CASSEDPGVNTEAFF,TGTGCCAGCAGTGAAGATCCGGGGGTTAACACTGAAGCTTTCTTT
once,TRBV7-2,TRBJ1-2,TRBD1,CASSPRTGGEHGYTF,TGTGCCAGCAGCCCCCGGACAGGGGGGGAACATGGCTACACCTTC
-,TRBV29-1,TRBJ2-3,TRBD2,CSVRRGPGLAGGPGKSTDTQYF,TGCAGCGTCCGAAGGGGGCCCGGACTAGCGGGAGGGCCGGGGAAGAGCACAGATACGCAGTATTTT
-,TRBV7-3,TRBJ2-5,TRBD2,CASSSGLAGAATQYF,TGTGCCAGCAGCTCCGGACTAGCGGGAGCGGCGACCCAGTACTTC
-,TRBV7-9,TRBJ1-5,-,CASSLGSERQPQHF,TGTGCCAGCAGCTTAGGGTCGGAGAGACAGCCCCAGCATTTT
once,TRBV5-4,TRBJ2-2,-,CASSYLTRDGELFF,TGTGCCAGCAGCTACCTAACTAGAGACGGGGAGCTGTTTTTT
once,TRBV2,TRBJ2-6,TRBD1,CASSGDSMANVLTF,TGTGCCAGCAGTGGGGACAGTATGGCCAACGTCCTGACTTTC